Each of the 15 T cell receptor beta chains below was sequenced from the same sample in a study of cytomegalovirus exposure and HLA in healthy donors. Use of 60 Vbeta and 13 Jbeta primers characterized the PCR. Using immunoSEQ multiplex PCR, the repertoire was profiled, and TCRdb retains in-frame clones only, with some absent. The sample spans about 110,000 clones; the ten largest clones claim 5.5% to 8%. Source material: PBMCs. The source of these receptors is a man aged 40-49 years in good health and CMV-seropositive.

The chain employs TRBV5-6 and TRBJ2-5, with 11 bases identical to TRBD2. V trimming: 2 bases; J trimming: 3 bases; junction bases outside the gene matches: 3. The CDR3 runs 15 residues. Per the germline V gene, CDR1 is SGHDT and CDR2 is YYEEEE. The DNA for the CDR3 is TGTGCCAGCAGCTTCCTAGCGGGAGGAAAAGAGACCCAGTACTTC. Its translation: CASSFLAGGKETQYF.

The chain links TRBV28 to TRBJ2-7, with D possibly being TRBD1 (6 bases). The CDR3 length is 13 residues. Per the germline V gene, CDR1 is MDHEN and CDR2 is SYDVKM. V lost 7 bases and J lost 3, with 13 bases in between. The DNA for the CDR3 is TGTGCCAGCAAAAGACAGGCAGACTACGAGCAGTACTTC. Amino acid sequence: CASKRQADYEQYF.

The V and J genes are TRBV7-2 and TRBJ1-1; 7 bases are shared with TRBD1. The CDR3 has 14 amino acids. Germline V gene data show CDR1 as SGHTA and CDR2 as FQGNSA. Trimming removed 4 bases from V and 2 bases from J; junction bases left unmatched: 4. This CDR3 is CASSYRQGNTEAFF. The CDR3 nucleotides are TGTGCCAGCAGCTATCGACAGGGTAACACTGAAGCTTTCTTT.

V is TRBV10-2 and J is TRBJ2-5, with 16 positions matching TRBD2. The CDR3 has 17 residues. J was trimmed by 3 bases and V by 10 bases; bases with no gene match: 11. Germline assignment: CDR1 WSHSY and CDR2 SAAADI. CDR3 nucleotides: TGCGCCACACGAAGGGGACTAGCGGGAGGGATTGAAGAGACCCAGTACTTC. Amino acid sequence: CATRRGLAGGIEETQYF.

J is TRBJ2-3 and V is TRBV5-6, with 9 bases fitting TRBD2. This CDR3 has 16 amino acids. Germline-derived CDR1 and CDR2 are SGHDT and YYEEEE. V lost 4 bases to trimming and J lost 6 bases; unmatched junction nucleotides: 12. The CDR3 sequence is CASSLSLLAGLDTQYF. In DNA form, the CDR3 reads TGTGCCAGCAGCCTGTCCTTACTAGCGGGTCTGGATACGCAGTATTTT.

The gene calls are TRBV5-6 and TRBJ1-5; D uncertain. CDR1 is SGHDT and CDR2 is YYEEEE in the germline V gene. This CDR3 has 16 residues. V was cut by 1 base and J by 2 bases, with 13 bases left in between. This CDR3 is CASSLWVGEGNQPQHF. The CDR3 coding sequence is TGTGCCAGCAGCTTGTGGGTCGGTGAGGGCAATCAGCCCCAGCATTTT. The whole variable domain, remainder taken from reference TRBV5-6 and TRBJ1-5, is DAGVTQSPTHLIKTRGQQVTLRCSPKSGHDTVSWYQQALGQGPQFIFQYYEEEERQRGNFPDRFSGHQFPNYSSELNVNALLLGDSALYLCASSLWVGEGNQPQHFGDGTRLSIL.

This chain links TRBV4-1 with TRBJ2-5; 7 bases match TRBD1. Gene TRBJ2-7 matches the end of the DNA better, so the J call may be wrong. This CDR3 contains 14 residues. Germline assignment: CDR1 MGHRA and CDR2 YSYEKL. CDR3 sequence: CASSQEPGGYEQYF. CDR3 DNA: TGCGCCAGCAGCCAAGAGCCAGGGGGCTACGAGCAGTACTTC.

The chain is built from TRBV27 and TRBJ2-1, with D maybe TRBD1 (5 bases). Germline loops: CDR1 MNHEY, CDR2 SMNVEV (reference sequence). The CDR3 is made up of 12 amino acids. Trimming left V 6 bases short and J 13 bases short, with 16 bases between. The CDR3: CASSLGVSGQFF. CDR3 nucleotides: TGTGCCAGCAGCCTAGGGGTGTCAGGACAGTTCTTC.

The chain couples TRBV15 to TRBJ2-5; TRBD2 agrees at 13 bases. The CDR3 contains 18 residues. The V segment lost 1 base and the J segment 5 bases; nucleotides outside the gene matches: 10. Germline lookup yields CDR1 LNHNV and CDR2 YYDKDF (reference sequence). The CDR3 DNA reads as TGTGCCACCAGCAGAGCCCCTGGACTAGCGGGAGTGAGGGAGACCCAGTACTTC. It specifies CATSRAPGLAGVRETQYF.

The CDR3 DNA reads TGCAGCGTACAGGTAGTGGATGGCTACACCTTC. Translation: CSVQVVDGYTF. V usage is TRBV29-1 and J usage is TRBJ1-2, with D possibly TRBD1 on 5 matching bases. Trimming pared 6 bases from V and 6 bases from J, leaving 11 bases between. Germline CDR1 SQVTM, CDR2 ANQGSEA. This CDR3 is 11 amino acids long.

J is TRBJ1-4 and V is TRBV28; 8 nucleotides match TRBD1. The CDR3 is 17 amino acids. The germline V gene has CDR1 MDHEN and CDR2 SYDVKM. With 8 bases clipped from V and 4 bases from J, the junction kept 15 bases outside the gene matches. The CDR3 DNA reads TGTGCCAGCGTACCCTCGGGACAGGTTCCTAATAATGAAAAACTGTTTTTT. It codes for CASVPSGQVPNNEKLFF.

This rearrangement joins TRBV10-3 to TRBJ2-3; 13 positions match TRBD2. In germline, CDR1 is ENHRY, CDR2 SYGVKD. The CDR3 is 14 residues long. V shed 11 bases, J shed 9 bases, and the junction held 11 bases outside the gene matches. CDR3 sequence reads: CASGQGLAGDTQYF. CDR3 nucleotide sequence: TGTGCCTCGGGGCAAGGACTAGCGGGAGACACGCAGTATTTT.

The rearrangement joins TRBV5-6 to TRBJ2-5, with TRBD1 matching 9 bases. The CDR3 runs 17 residues. J was trimmed by 7 bases and V by 0 bases; bases with no gene match: 13. Per the germline V gene, CDR1 is SGHDT and CDR2 is YYEEEE. As DNA, the CDR3 is TGTGCCAGCAGCTTGGCCGGGACAGGGAGTGTATCGGGGACCCAGTACTTC. This encodes CASSLAGTGSVSGTQYF.

Written as DNA, the CDR3 is TGTGCCAGCAGCGCCCCCCGGACTTCTCCCGGAAACACCATATATTTT. Translating it yields CASSAPRTSPGNTIYF. The J gene is TRBJ1-3, the V gene TRBV28; D remains ambiguous. The CDR3 sequence is 16 residues long. Trimming shortened V by 6 bases and J by 4 bases, and 19 bases separated the two germline ends. CDR1 MDHEN and CDR2 SYDVKM come from the germline V gene.

CDR3 sequence: CASSAGPGGSSYNEQFF. CDR3 coding DNA: TGCGCCAGCAGCGCCGGACCAGGAGGGAGCTCCTACAATGAGCAGTTCTTC. This sequence joins TRBV5-1 and TRBJ2-1, with a possible D match to TRBD2 (6 bases). Trimming left V 4 bases short and J 0 bases short, with 17 bases between. The length of the CDR3 is 17 residues. Germline V CDR1 and CDR2: SGHRS, YFSETQ. Full variable domain (rest looked up from reference TRBV5-1 and TRBJ2-1): KAGVTQTPRYLIKTRGQQVTLSCSPISGHRSVSWYQQTPGQGLQFLFEYFSETQRNKGNFPGRFSGRQFSNSRSEMNVSTLELGDSALYLCASSAGPGGSSYNEQFFGPGTRLTVL.